One and the same sample provided the 16 T cell receptor beta chains below, sequenced in a study of blood T cell repertoires in COVID-19. Sequenced by immunoSEQ multiplex PCR; TCRdb stores in-frame clones only, minus some. Altogether roughly 250,000 clones are present, just over 90% being singletons, with the ten largest covering about 2%. Source material: PBMCs or T cells enriched from blood (not recorded which). The source is a middle-aged woman with acute COVID-19.

A word on this clone: The same CDR3 can be traced to other DNA sequences in this sample. The rearrangement joins TRBV7-9 to TRBJ2-5; D ambiguous. V was shortened by 5 bases and J by 4 bases, with 5 bases between the two germline ends. Germline V CDR1 and CDR2: SEHNR, FQNEAQ (reference sequence). This CDR3 spans 11 amino acids. CDR3 in amino acids: CASSPGETQYF. As DNA, the CDR3 is TGTGCCAGCAGCCCCGGAGAGACCCAGTACTTC.

V and J are TRBV11-2 and TRBJ2-1, with D possibly matching TRBD1 (6 bases). V was cut by 1 base and J by 7 bases, with 14 bases left in between. Per germline, CDR1 SGHAT and CDR2 FQNNGV. The CDR3 contains 15 residues. CDR3 nucleotides: TGTGCCAGCAGCTTAGTCAGGGGTGTTAAGAATGAGCAGTTCTTC. This gives the protein CASSLVRGVKNEQFF.

This clone is a singleton in its sample. This chain uses TRBV21-1 with TRBJ1-1; no DNA check was done on the table's D call, TRBD1. TRBV21-1 is deemed a pseudogene. The CDR3 has 11 residues. CDR3 residues: CATGLGTEAFF. The DNA for the CDR3 is TGTGCCACAGGGCTAGGCACTGAAGCTTTCTTT.

This clone was found once. V usage is TRBV24-1 and J usage is TRBJ1-5, with D possibly matching TRBD1 (6 bases). The germline gives CDR1 KGHDR, CDR2 SFDVKD. V shed 5 bases and J shed 3 bases, with 10 bases lying between them. The CDR3 covers 14 residues. Written as DNA, the CDR3 is TGTGCCACCAGTGGTACAGGGCACAATCAGCCCCAGCATTTT. This gives the protein CATSGTGHNQPQHF.

The chain recombines TRBV7-6 with TRBJ1-1; TRBD1 matches at 9 bases. The V gene end was trimmed by 5 bases and the J gene end by 5 bases; junction bases not matched to a gene: 12. The CDR3 covers 16 residues. The germline gives CDR1 SGHVS, CDR2 FNYEAQ. DNA of the CDR3: TGTGCCAGCAGCCCCTGGGACAGGGTTAGAGAGACTGAAGCTTTCTTT. Protein product: CASSPWDRVRETEAFF.

The rearrangement links TRBV4-1 to TRBJ2-1; D gene unclear. Germline V gene lookup returns CDR1 MGHRA and CDR2 YSYEKL. This CDR3 spans 14 amino acids. Trimming left V 5 bases short and J 6 bases short, with 14 bases between. This chain's CDR3 is CASSGPLKINEQFF. The CDR3, as DNA: TGCGCCAGCAGCGGGCCCCTAAAGATCAATGAGCAGTTCTTC.

The genes are TRBV6-2 or TRBV6-3 and TRBJ1-2; 8 positions match TRBD1. V gave up 3 bases and J gave up 8 bases; unmatched junction bases: 8. This CDR3 contains 14 residues. CDR1 and CDR2 from the germline V gene are MNHEY and SVGEGT. The chain's CDR3 is CASSYTQGTGGYTF. CDR3 coding DNA: TGTGCCAGCAGTTATACACAGGGGACAGGAGGCTACACCTTC.

The rearrangement uses TRBV9 and TRBJ2-5, with D possibly being TRBD2 (6 bases). This CDR3 contains 15 residues. From germline, CDR1 is SGDLS and CDR2 YYNGEE. V lost 0 bases to trimming and J lost 0 bases, with 9 bases between them. The CDR3, as DNA: TGTGCCAGCAGCGTAGCGGGCGGGAACCAAGAGACCCAGTACTTC. This translates into CASSVAGGNQETQYF.

The chain has TRBV7-2 and TRBJ1-5; 10 positions agree with TRBD1. The CDR3 contains 14 residues. Germline V gene data show CDR1 as SGHTA and CDR2 as FQGNSA. The trim removed 5 bases at V and 7 bases at J, leaving 5 bases unmatched. DNA for the CDR3: TGTGCCAGCAGCCAGACAGGGGGCGGGCAGCCCCAGCATTTT. It specifies CASSQTGGGQPQHF.

This chain connects TRBV2 to TRBJ2-3, with D maybe TRBD1 (5 bases). The V gene lost 4 bases and the J gene lost 0 bases, with 14 bases spanning the gap. The CDR3 is 16 amino acids. CDR1 is SNHLY, CDR2 FYNNEI, per germline. The CDR3: CASSGSVGASTDTQYF. For the CDR3, the DNA is TGTGCCAGCAGTGGGTCGGTTGGGGCTAGCACAGATACGCAGTATTTT.

This clone occurred once. V and J are TRBV28 and TRBJ2-3; D ambiguous. CDR1 and CDR2 (germline): MDHEN, SYDVKM. Between the trimmed V and J ends, which lost 10 bases and 2 bases, there was a span of 10 bases. The CDR3 sequence is 12 residues long. The CDR3 DNA follows: TGTGCCACCCTGTCCCTCACAGATACGCAGTATTTT. The encoded protein is CATLSLTDTQYF.

The V call is TRBV27, the J call TRBJ2-1; 8 bases map to TRBD2. The ends lost 3 bases at V and 3 bases at J; junction bases unmatched: 4. CDR1 is MNHEY, CDR2 SMNVEV, per germline (reference sequence). The CDR3 is 15 residues long. The CDR3 loop is CASSLAGTSYNEQFF. The CDR3 DNA is TGTGCCAGCAGTTTGGCCGGGACTAGCTACAATGAGCAGTTCTTC.

The sample holds a few counts of this clone. The chain recombines TRBV28 with TRBJ1-1, with no clear D. The CDR3 contains 14 residues. CDR1 and CDR2 from the germline V gene are MDHEN and SYDVKM. Trimming left V 2 bases short and J 5 bases short, with 12 bases between. The CDR3 spells CASSLPGRRTEAFF. CDR3 coding DNA: TGTGCCAGCAGTTTACCAGGCCGACGGACTGAAGCTTTCTTT. The whole variable domain, remainder taken from reference TRBV28 and TRBJ1-1, is DVKVTQSSRYLVKRTGEKVFLECVQDMDHENMFWYRQDPGLGLRLIYFSYDVKMKEKGDIPEGYSVSREKKERFSLILESASTNQTSMYLCASSLPGRRTEAFFGQGTRLTVV.

This chain joins TRBV2 and TRBJ1-1; 7 nucleotides agree with TRBD1. The V segment lost 3 bases and the J segment 6 bases; nucleotides outside the gene matches: 7. Germline-derived CDR1 and CDR2 are SNHLY and FYNNEI. The CDR3 is 14 residues long. The CDR3 DNA reads as TGTGCCAGCAGTGACTACAGGGGTCGAGCTGAAGCTTTCTTT. Encoded protein: CASSDYRGRAEAFF.

J is TRBJ2-1 and V is TRBV5-1, with 11 bases fitting TRBD1. The CDR3 has 14 amino acids. The trim removed 6 bases at V and 9 bases at J, leaving 8 bases unmatched. Germline V gene lookup returns CDR1 SGHRS and CDR2 YFSETQ. The CDR3 nucleotides read TGCGCCAGCAAATTGGACAGGGGGCGTGCTGAGCAGTTCTTC. Translation: CASKLDRGRAEQFF.

The chain joins TRBV5-1 to TRBJ2-7, with 7 bases aligning to TRBD2. Germline values: CDR1 SGHRS, CDR2 YFSETQ. CDR3 length: 14 residues. The V and J ends lost 4 bases and 7 bases, in that order; junction bases with no gene match: 11. The CDR3 region is CASSRLATHVEQYF. The CDR3 DNA sequence: TGCGCCAGCAGCAGACTAGCTACCCATGTGGAGCAGTACTTC.